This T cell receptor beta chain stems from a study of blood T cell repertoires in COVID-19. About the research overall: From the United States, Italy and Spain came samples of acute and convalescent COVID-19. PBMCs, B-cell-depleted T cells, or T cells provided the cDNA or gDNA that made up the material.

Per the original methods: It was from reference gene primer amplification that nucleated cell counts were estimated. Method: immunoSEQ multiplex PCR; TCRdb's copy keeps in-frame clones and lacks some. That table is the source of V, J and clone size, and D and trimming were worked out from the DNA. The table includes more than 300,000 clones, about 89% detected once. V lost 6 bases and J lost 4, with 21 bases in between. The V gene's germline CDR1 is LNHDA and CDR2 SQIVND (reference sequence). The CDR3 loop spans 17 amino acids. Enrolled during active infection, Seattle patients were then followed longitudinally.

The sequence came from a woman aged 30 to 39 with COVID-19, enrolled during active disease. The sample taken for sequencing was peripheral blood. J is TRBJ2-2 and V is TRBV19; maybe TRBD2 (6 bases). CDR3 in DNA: TGTGCCAGTAGCGTTACTCTGGGAGGCCGGAGCACCGGGGAGCTGTTTTTT. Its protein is CASSVTLGGRSTGELFF.